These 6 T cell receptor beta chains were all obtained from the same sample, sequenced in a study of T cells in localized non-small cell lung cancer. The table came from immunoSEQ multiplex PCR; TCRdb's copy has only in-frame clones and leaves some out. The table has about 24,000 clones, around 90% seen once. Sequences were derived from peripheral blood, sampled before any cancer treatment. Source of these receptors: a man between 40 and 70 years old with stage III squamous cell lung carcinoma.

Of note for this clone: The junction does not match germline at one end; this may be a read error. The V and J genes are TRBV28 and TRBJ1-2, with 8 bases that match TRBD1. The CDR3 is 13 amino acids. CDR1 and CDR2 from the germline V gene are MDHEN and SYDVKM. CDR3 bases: TGTGCCAACAGTCGGGACAGGAACTATGGCTACACCTTC. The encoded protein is CANSRDRNYGYTF.

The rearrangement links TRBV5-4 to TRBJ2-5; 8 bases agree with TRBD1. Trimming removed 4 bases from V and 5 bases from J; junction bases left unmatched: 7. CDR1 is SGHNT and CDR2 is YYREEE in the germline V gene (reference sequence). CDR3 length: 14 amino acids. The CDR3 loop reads CASSPGTGTETQYF. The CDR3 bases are TGTGCCAGCAGCCCCGGGACAGGTACGGAGACCCAGTACTTC.

CDR3 nucleotides: TGTGCCAGCAGCTTGGGACAGACCCAAGAGACCCAGTACTTC. Encoded protein: CASSLGQTQETQYF. The chain is built from TRBV7-7 and TRBJ2-5; 7 bases are a match to TRBD1. Germline CDR1 is SSHAT and CDR2 is FNYEAQ (reference sequence). V lost 3 bases, J lost 1 base, and 2 bases stayed unmatched. The CDR3 has 14 residues. The full variable domain, its missing parts supplied by reference TRBV7-7 and TRBJ2-5, is GAGVSQSPRYKVTKRGQDVTLRCDPISSHATLYWYQQALGQGPEFLTYFNYEAQPDKSGLPSDRFSAERPEGSISTLTIQRTEQRDSAMYRCASSLGQTQETQYFGPGTRLLVL.

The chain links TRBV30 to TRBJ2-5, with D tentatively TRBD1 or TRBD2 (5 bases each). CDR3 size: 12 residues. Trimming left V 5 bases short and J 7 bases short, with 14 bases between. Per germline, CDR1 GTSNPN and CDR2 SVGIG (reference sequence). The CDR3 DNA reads TGTGCCTGGTTTCTTCCTGGGGGGACCCAGTACTTC. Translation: CAWFLPGGTQYF.

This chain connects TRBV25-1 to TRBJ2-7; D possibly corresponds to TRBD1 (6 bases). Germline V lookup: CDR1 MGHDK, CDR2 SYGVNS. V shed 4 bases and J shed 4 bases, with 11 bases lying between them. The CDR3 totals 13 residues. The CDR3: CASSGTGMYEQYF. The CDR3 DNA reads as TGTGCCAGCAGTGGAACAGGGATGTACGAGCAGTACTTC.

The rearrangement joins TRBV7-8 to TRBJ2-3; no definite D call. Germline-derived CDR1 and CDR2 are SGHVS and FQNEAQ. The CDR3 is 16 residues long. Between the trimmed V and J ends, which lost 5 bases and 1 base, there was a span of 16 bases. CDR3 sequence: CASSPDLGPGTDTQYF. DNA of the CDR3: TGTGCCAGCAGCCCCGACTTAGGCCCGGGCACAGATACGCAGTATTTT.